Below, one T cell receptor beta chain is given with its context. Some clones are missing from TCRdb's copy, which holds only in-frame ones; the method was immunoSEQ multiplex PCR. The table lists 30,000 to 40,000 clones, around 90% of them singletons, with roughly 0.69% in the top ten. This record comes from a study of T cell changes during pregnancy in multiple sclerosis. V was clipped by 3 bases and J by 7 bases, with 13 bases between them. The CDR3 is 14 residues long. The V gene's germline CDR1 is KGHSH and CDR2 LQKENI. This rearrangement joins TRBV18 to TRBJ1-5; TRBD1 might be the D (5 bases). The sequence derives from a female donor in good health, enrolled as a control in a pregnancy study. The sample consisted of CD4+ T cells from peripheral blood mononuclear cells, taken in the second trimester of pregnancy. CDR3 DNA: TGTGCCAGCTCACCCCGGGGGGAGGGCCAGCCCCAGCATTTT. As protein: CASSPRGEGQPQHF. The complete variable domain, with remaining parts taken from reference TRBV18 and TRBJ1-5, reads NAGVMQNPRHLVRRRGQEARLRCSPMKGHSHVYWYRQLPEEGLKFMVYLQKENIIDESGMPKERFSAEFPKEGPSILRIQQVVRGDSAAYFCASSPRGEGQPQHFGDGTRLSIL.